Below, one T cell receptor (beta chain) is given with its context. This clonotype showed up many times. Its antigen target is currently unknown. No per-base quality is available; no much larger clone lies one base away. CDR1 LNHDA and CDR2 SQIVND are derived from the germline V gene (reference sequence). The CDR3, from cysteine to phenylalanine, totals 15 residues. Only CDR3 DNA remains: 45 bases, in frame from the first base. The junction shows trimming of 5 bases on V and 3 bases on J, plus 11 bases between the germline ends. Library preparation used PCR. Sequencer: Illumina HiSeq 4000. Bulk TCR libraries were prepared as previously described, using TCR primers listed in Table S5. Purification of total RNA was performed with the Qiagen AllPrep DNA/RNA kit. Before analysis, reads from multiple sequencing runs of one library were combined. The source study handled its data this way. Only reads with exact TCR constant sequence were kept, trimmed to 150 nt, and grouped by their 12-nt molecular barcodes. Reads within each barcode group were sub-clustered using a 15% Levenshtein threshold, and quality-weighted consensus sequences were constructed for each RNA molecule. Non-functional sequences were discarded, and so were lower-count sequences lying one edit away from another sequence. Based on a fit of two negative binomial distributions, barcode sub-clusters having less than 20% of the maximum read count were discarded. TCRdb cleaned the public reads at Q25 with fastp, built clones with MiXCR and kept in-frame beta chains. Identical CDR3 proteins give one entry, which carries the most common genes and DNA. The authors' filters were not applied to this entry. This sample holds about 640,000 distinct CDR3 sequences; about 20% were observed only once. Roughly 0.83% of the sample is held by the ten biggest clonotypes.

Libraries of naive CD8 T cells were built from about 20,000 to 1,000,000 sorted cells, with 10%, 30% or 50% of the purified RNA used. Naive CD8 T cells, defined as CD8+CD4-CCR7+CD45RA+, were FACS-sorted into RLT Plus buffer on a BD FACSAria II. To test detection sensitivity, Jurkat RNA equal to about nine TCR copies was added to samples of roughly 18,000-1,100,000 naive CD8 T cells. CD8 T cells were enriched with RosetteSep CD8+ T Cell Enrichment Cocktail and Ficoll-Paque, followed by ACK red cell lysis. The record originates from a study of molecular identifiers for immune sequencing clone quantification (dated by TCRdb to the late 2010s). General notes on the study: For a replicate experiment, RNA from roughly 20,000 or 100,000 naive CD8 T cells was divided into five aliquots, and four of the five aliquots were sequenced. CD8 T cells were used in a methods study to benchmark molecular-identifier clustering-based TCR repertoire sequencing (MIDCIRS) and TCR RNA copy counting.

Overall study outcomes, separate from this receptor: Modeling indicated about 3 TCR RNA copies recovered per cell, compared with roughly 9.7 by digital PCR, which implies a capture efficiency of around 30%. In CMV-specific effector cells, over 99% of molecules were held by clones above 20 RNA copies, whereas under 1% of molecules were held by such clones in naive cells. Spiked-in Jurkat TCR RNA equal to a single cell's worth was reported to be detectable even within 1,200,000 naive CD8 T cells. The sizes of highly expanded clones could end up underestimated when identical TCR molecules share a barcode. Naive libraries contained spiked-in Jurkat TCR RNA (10 copies' worth), which is not part of the donor repertoire. When barcode sub-clustering was omitted, TCR diversity was inflated by chimeric consensus sequences, with chimeras reaching as high as 47%.

Sample: naive CD8+ T cells from blood, with Jurkat cell RNA spiked in. Explained via the paper, the cell subset or site label denotes: FACS-sorted CD8+CD4-CCR7+CD45RA+ naive T cells. Recombination linked TRBV19 to TRBJ1-6; the D region possibly corresponds to TRBD1 (5 bases align). This sequence originates from a human donor in good health. Some libraries in this study had Jurkat cell RNA spiked in. This receptor has the CDR3 CASSSGLGYNSPLHF. The DNA sequence follows: TGTGCCAGTAGTTCGGGACTCGGCTATAATTCACCCCTCCACTTT.